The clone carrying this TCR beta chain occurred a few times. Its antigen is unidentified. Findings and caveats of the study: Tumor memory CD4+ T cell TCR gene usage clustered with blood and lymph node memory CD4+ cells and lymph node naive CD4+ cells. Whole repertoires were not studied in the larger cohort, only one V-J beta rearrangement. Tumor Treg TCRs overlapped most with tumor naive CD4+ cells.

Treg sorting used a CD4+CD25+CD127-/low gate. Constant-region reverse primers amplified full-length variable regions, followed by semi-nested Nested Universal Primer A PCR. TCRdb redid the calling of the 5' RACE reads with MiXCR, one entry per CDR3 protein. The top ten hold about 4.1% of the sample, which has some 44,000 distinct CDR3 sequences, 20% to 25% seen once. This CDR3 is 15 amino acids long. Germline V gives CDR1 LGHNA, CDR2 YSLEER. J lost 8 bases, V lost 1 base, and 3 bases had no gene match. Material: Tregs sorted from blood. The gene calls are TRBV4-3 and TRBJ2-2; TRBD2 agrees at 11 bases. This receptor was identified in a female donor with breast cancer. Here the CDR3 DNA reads TGCGCCAGCAGCCAAGTAGCGGGAGGGTCGGGGGAGCTGTTTTTT. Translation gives CASSQVAGGSGELFF.